One T cell receptor (beta chain) is described in this entry. A clone one base away is much larger, so this may be a read error. A sample-barcoded 5' primer and a J-beta primer mix were used in a second PCR of about 7 to 12 cycles. A single record per CDR3 protein comes from TCRdb applying MiXCR to the 5' RACE reads. The top ten hold under 25% of the sample, which has fewer than 900,000 distinct CDR3 sequences, 40% to 45% seen once. This sample is part of a study of blood T cells in healthy people across ages. The CDR3 totals 12 residues. Germline lookup yields CDR1 SQVTM and CDR2 ANQGSEA. The V end was cut by 5 bases, the J end by 6 bases, with 12 bases between.

This chain links TRBV29-1 with TRBJ2-3, with a weak D call TRBD1 (7 bases). This TCR was sampled from an older woman in good health. Sequenced input: blood. The CDR3 DNA follows: TGCAGCGTTCGAGGAGGGGGCGATACGCAGTATTTT. It specifies CSVRGGGDTQYF.